The clone carrying this TCR beta chain appeared once. Its antigen remains unknown. Here immunoSEQ multiplex PCR was the method, and the copy in TCRdb shows in-frame clones only, minus some. The data show tens of thousands of clones, roughly nine tenths seen once. This entry belongs to a study of OX40 agonist ivuxolimab in advanced cancers. Across the study: Over 30% of patients had received prior checkpoint inhibitor therapy.

Points from the study as a whole: Also showing low normalized T-cell clonal expansion were some of the nonresponders. Clones of CD4+ and CD8+ blood T cells grew by week 6 at doses of 0.1 to 3.0 mg/kg.

The junction had 7 bases not matched to a gene; V was cut back by 6 bases and J by 5 bases. The CDR3 length is 16 residues. Germline V gives CDR1 LNHDA, CDR2 SQIVND (reference sequence). The source was CD4+ or CD8+ T cells sorted from blood, collected in a trial of the OX40 agonist ivuxolimab. The receptor was derived from an adult with an advanced solid tumor such as melanoma, head and neck, liver or kidney cancer. The chain uses TRBV19 and TRBJ2-1, with 13 bases identical to TRBD2. CDR3 loop: CASSSRGLAGNNEQFF. The CDR3 DNA reads TGTGCCAGTAGCTCAAGGGGACTAGCGGGGAACAATGAGCAGTTCTTC.